This T cell receptor (beta chain) was obtained from a study of CD8 T cells in Susac syndrome. The authors reverse transcribed roughly 0.5 to 1 ug RNA with random hexamers. Amplification of TCR beta CDR3 used immunoSEQ multiplex PCR across 54 Vbeta and 13 Jbeta. TCRdb redid the calling of the immunoSEQ multiplex PCR reads with MiXCR, one entry per CDR3 protein. This table has about 190,000 distinct CDR3 sequences, 90% to 95% appearing once. The T cells that were sequenced for TCR beta were CD8+ and CD4+ cells from blood. Purification of the CD8+ and CD4+ T cells relied on negative isolation, and TEMRA cells underwent FACS enrichment. With 4 bases removed from V and 6 bases from J, the gap between germline ends came to 16 bases. Germline loops: CDR1 SGHRS, CDR2 YFSETQ. The CDR3 is 15 amino acids.

Sequencing was carried out using CD4+ T cells from PBMCs. The sequence came from a human donor in good health. The V call is TRBV5-1, the J call TRBJ1-4, with D perhaps matching TRBD1 (5 bases). The CDR3 DNA sequence: TGCGCCAGCAGCCCGGCGGCGGACACATATGAAAAACTGTTTTTT. As protein: CASSPAADTYEKLFF.